Listed below are T cell receptor beta chains from one sample, sequenced in a study of beta chain features in type 1 diabetes. Only in-frame clones appear in the TCRdb table, and some are missing; sequencing was by immunoSEQ multiplex PCR. The table lists 300,000 to 350,000 clones, approximately 13% of them singletons. The sample was naive CD4+ T cells from blood. All receptors derive from a young woman with type 1 diabetes. CDR3s include the opening cysteine and the closing phenylalanine or tryptophan. D genes are given only for firm matches. Clone size is stated in some rows and not others, as once, few, many or a class when expanded.

D	size	V	J	DNA	CDR3
-	-	TRBV2	TRBJ2-2	TGTGCCAGCACTTGGCAGGGGATTAATACCGGGGAGCTGTTTTTT	CASTWQGINTGELFF
-	few	TRBV11-3	TRBJ2-1	TGTGCCAGCAGTTCCCGTAATGAGCAGTTCTTC	CASSSRNEQFF
-	few	TRBV30	TRBJ1-1	TGTGCCTGGAGTACCAGGGTAGGAACTGAAGCTTTCTTT	CAWSTRVGTEAFF
-	-	TRBV7-9	TRBJ1-3	TGTGCCAGCAGCCAGCAGGGTCTGGGAAACACCATATATTTT	CASSQQGLGNTIYF
TRBD2	once	TRBV5-4	TRBJ2-7	TGTGCCAGCAGCTTGGGGAGCGGGAGGGCCCACTACGAGCAGTACTTC	CASSLGSGRAHYEQYF
TRBD2	-	TRBV5-4	TRBJ2-1	TGTGCCAGCAGCTTGGAAGGACTAGCGGGAGTCGGCGAGCAGTTCTTC	CASSLEGLAGVGEQFF
TRBD1	-	TRBV5-4	TRBJ1-1	TGTGCCAGCAGCAAAGACAGGGGTGAAGCTTTCTTT	CASSKDRGEAFF
-	few	TRBV4-3	TRBJ1-2	TGCGCCAGCAGCCAAGATCGTGGAGGCGCAGACTATGGCTACACCTTC	CASSQDRGGADYGYTF
TRBD1	once	TRBV4-3	TRBJ1-1	TGCGCCAGCAGCCAAGATTGGGACAGGGGTTTCTCTAAAGCTTTCTTT	CASSQDWDRGFSKAFF
-	once	TRBV30	TRBJ1-1	TGTGCCTGGAGTGTAAAGGGGGAAGATGAAAGGACGAACACTGAAGCTTTCTTT	CAWSVKGEDERTNTEAFF
-	-	TRBV5-1	TRBJ2-5	TGCGCCAGCAGCTTGGGCAGGGCGTTTGAGACCCAGTACTTC	CASSLGRAFETQYF
TRBD2	-	TRBV11-2	TRBJ2-5	TGTGCCAGCAGCCCAAGACTAGCGACCCTCAGGCGGGAGACCCAGTACTTC	CASSPRLATLRRETQYF
TRBD2	-	TRBV5-1	TRBJ2-7	TGCGCCAGCAGCTTCGGACTAGCGGGAGAGAGGTCCTACGAGCAGTACTTC	CASSFGLAGERSYEQYF
TRBD2	few	TRBV30	TRBJ2-1	TGTGCCTGGCGGACTAGCAGACTTTACAATGAGCAGTTCTTC	CAWRTSRLYNEQFF
TRBD1	-	TRBV30	TRBJ1-4	TGTGCCTGGAGTGTAAGGGGGACAGTCTTCGAAAAACTGTTTTTT	CAWSVRGTVFEKLFF
TRBD1	-	TRBV18	TRBJ1-1	TGTGCCAGCTCACCGCTTCCGGGACAGGGGGCCGGAGGGAACACTGAAGCTTTCTTT	CASSPLPGQGAGGNTEAFF
-	few	TRBV30	TRBJ1-5	TGTGCCTGGAGTAAACAGGGCAATCAGCCCCAGCATTTT	CAWSKQGNQPQHF
-	-	TRBV18	TRBJ2-7	TGTGCCAGCTCACCGGGAGGACAGGCCGGCGAGCAGTACTTC	CASSPGGQAGEQYF
TRBD2	few	TRBV29-1	TRBJ2-1	TGCAGCGCCATATGGGGACTAGCGGACAATGAGCAGTTCTTC	CSAIWGLADNEQFF
TRBD1	few	TRBV30	TRBJ1-4	TGTGCCTGGAGTGTAGGACAGGGAGGTGAAAAACTGTTTTTT	CAWSVGQGGEKLFF
-	-	TRBV19	TRBJ2-1	TGTGCCAGTAGTATAGATCTAGCATCCAATGAGCAGTTCTTC	CASSIDLASNEQFF
-	-	TRBV5-1	TRBJ2-3	TGCGCCAGCAGCAATCCAAGACCGGGACTCGAGGGTAATGAAGGGACAGATACGCAGTATTTT	CASSNPRPGLEGNEGTDTQYF
TRBD1	few	TRBV10-3	TRBJ2-5	TGTGCCATCAGCAACCTGGGACAGCCTAAGACCCAGTACTTC	CAISNLGQPKTQYF
-	few	TRBV4-1	TRBJ1-1	TGCGCCAGCAGCCGAGAACAACCGCGGGCCAGGGGGAACACTGAAGCTTTCTTT	CASSREQPRARGNTEAFF
-	few	TRBV9	TRBJ2-1	TGTGCCAGCAGCGCCCCCCGTCCAGGGGGGAACAATGAGCAGTTCTTC	CASSAPRPGGNNEQFF
TRBD1	few	TRBV11-2	TRBJ1-5	TGTGCCAGCAGCACCTTAACAGGGGCGGCGAGCAATCAGCCCCAGCATTTT	CASSTLTGAASNQPQHF
-	few	TRBV29-1	TRBJ1-1	TGCAGCGTTGCGGGACAAGAAAACACTGAAGCTTTCTTT	CSVAGQENTEAFF
-	few	TRBV28	TRBJ2-3	TGTGCCAGCAGCCCTATATCGGGGGATACGCAGTATTTT	CASSPISGDTQYF
TRBD2	few	TRBV9	TRBJ2-1	TGTGCCAGCAGCGTAGCTAGTACTAGCGGGATCCACAATGAGCAGTTCTTC	CASSVASTSGIHNEQFF
-	-	TRBV5-1	TRBJ1-5	TGCGCCAGCAGGAGGGTCGGTGACAATCAGCCCCAGCATTTT	CASRRVGDNQPQHF
TRBD2	-	TRBV5-1	TRBJ2-5	TGCGCCAGCAGCTTGGTTGGCGGGAGGCCTCAAGAGACCCAGTACTTC	CASSLVGGRPQETQYF
TRBD1	few	TRBV4-2	TRBJ2-3	TGTGCCAGCAGCCAAGATGTACCGGGACAGGGAGGCACAGATACGCAGTATTTT	CASSQDVPGQGGTDTQYF
-	few	TRBV20-1	TRBJ2-7	TGCAGTGCTGCACAGGGTTACGAGCAGTACTTC	CSAAQGYEQYF
TRBD1	few	TRBV10-3	TRBJ2-5	TGTGCCATCAGTACTGGGACAGGGGGCGAGACCCAGTACTTC	CAISTGTGGETQYF
TRBD2	-	TRBV6-1	TRBJ2-7	TGTGCCAGCAGTGTTTGGACTAGCGCACACCGAGGGACCTACGAGCAGTACTTC	CASSVWTSAHRGTYEQYF
TRBD2	once	TRBV7-9	TRBJ2-1	TGTGCCAGCAGCCTCGGACTAGCGGGCTACAATGAGCAGTTCTTC	CASSLGLAGYNEQFF
-	-	TRBV27	TRBJ2-7	TGTGCCAGCAGTGAAAAGCCGCCAGGATTCTTCTACGAGCAGTACTTC	CASSEKPPGFFYEQYF